Following are 11 T cell receptor beta chains from one sample sequenced in a study of control samples from healthy donors and cancer patients. Profiled with immunoSEQ multiplex PCR; TCRdb holds only in-frame clones, not every one. This sample has 95,000 to 130,000 clones, with 88% found just once. Sequenced sample: blood. The receptor source for this set is a woman between 70 and 85 years old in good health.

This clone was seen once. This chain links TRBV6-6 with TRBJ1-2, with no clear D. This CDR3 region has 14 residues. The germline V and J ends were trimmed by 0 bases and 0 bases, with 5 bases remaining between them. The germline CDR1 and CDR2 sequences are MNHNY and SVGAGI (reference sequence). The DNA for the CDR3 is TGTGCCAGCAGTTACTCGGAAGCTAACTATGGCTACACCTTC. Protein sequence: CASSYSEANYGYTF.

This sequence joins TRBV7-9 and TRBJ2-4; D remains unclear. V lost 8 bases, J lost 2 bases, and 13 bases lay in between. CDR1 is SEHNR, CDR2 FQNEAQ, per germline (reference sequence). The CDR3 is made up of 14 amino acids. CDR3 nucleotides: TGTGCCAGCTCCCCTGCGCTAACCAAAAACATTCAGTACTTC. Translating gives CASSPALTKNIQYF.

V and J are TRBV20-1 and TRBJ2-3; 13 bases align to TRBD2. Germline loops: CDR1 DFQATT, CDR2 SNEGSKA (reference sequence). Losses at the gene ends were 3 bases for V and 6 bases for J; bases not matched to a gene: 6. This CDR3 is 15 amino acids long. CDR3 region: CSASLLAGGLDTQYF. DNA of the CDR3: TGCAGTGCTAGTTTACTAGCGGGGGGGCTTGATACGCAGTATTTT.

This clone showed up just once. The gene calls are TRBV9 and TRBJ1-1; D call uncertain. V was clipped by 4 bases and J by 1 base, with 14 bases between them. The germline V gene has CDR1 SGDLS and CDR2 YYNGEE. There are 15 residues in the CDR3. CDR3: CASSRSSTRNTEAFF. The CDR3 DNA reads TGTGCCAGCAGCCGCTCCAGCACAAGGAACACTGAAGCTTTCTTT.

The chain recombines TRBV19 with TRBJ1-2; no firm D call. Between the trimmed V and J ends, which lost 3 bases and 4 bases, there was a span of 12 bases. From germline, CDR1 is LNHDA and CDR2 SQIVND (reference sequence). The CDR3 contains 14 residues. The CDR3 protein is CASSMTAKGYGYTF. The CDR3 DNA is TGTGCCAGTAGTATGACGGCCAAGGGCTATGGCTACACCTTC.

This sequence joins TRBV10-2 and TRBJ2-3; tentatively, D is TRBD1 or TRBD2 (6 bases each). The CDR3 totals 17 residues. The germline CDR1 and CDR2 sequences are WSHSY and SAAADI. Trimming removed 7 bases from V and 1 base from J, with 21 bases in between. The CDR3 coding sequence is TGCGCCAGCACCCAATGGGGGCGGGGCGGTGGCACAGATACGCAGTATTTT. As protein: CASTQWGRGGGTDTQYF.

The chain is built from TRBV4-2 and TRBJ1-3; no clear D. This CDR3 comprises 16 residues. Germline lookup yields CDR1 LGHNA and CDR2 YNFKEQ. V was cut by 0 bases and J by 0 bases, with 9 bases left in between. CDR3: CASSQDTAGSGNTIYF. The DNA of the CDR3 is TGTGCCAGCAGCCAAGATACAGCGGGCTCTGGAAACACCATATATTTT.

The chain couples TRBV9 to TRBJ1-1; D gene unclear. Germline CDR1 and CDR2: SGDLS and YYNGEE. Trimming took off 1 base at V and 8 bases at J, with 12 bases between the two ends. There are 13 residues in the CDR3. The CDR3 is CASSVLGSGEAFF. CDR3 sequence (DNA): TGTGCCAGCAGCGTATTGGGATCCGGGGAAGCTTTCTTT. The variable domain in full, with the rest retrieved from reference TRBV9 and TRBJ1-1, is DSGVTQTPKHLITATGQRVTLRCSPRSGDLSVYWYQQSLDQGLQFLIQYYNGEERAKGNILERFSAQQFPDLHSELNLSSLELGDSALYFCASSVLGSGEAFFGQGTRLTVV.

The chain carries TRBV6-5 and TRBJ2-7; D is ambiguous. This CDR3 comprises 13 residues. V lost 11 bases and J 2 bases, leaving 16 bases between the germline ends. Germline-derived CDR1 and CDR2 are MNHEY and SVGAGI. Here the CDR3 DNA reads TGTGCCCAGTCTATAGGGCCAGCCTACGAGCAGTACTTC. This codes for CAQSIGPAYEQYF.

DNA of the CDR3: TGTGCCAGCAGCCCAGGGGCCCAGCGGAACTATGGCTACACCTTC. It specifies CASSPGAQRNYGYTF. This chain uses TRBV2 with TRBJ1-2, with D perhaps TRBD1 (6 bases). CDR1 and CDR2 from the germline V gene are SNHLY and FYNNEI. The CDR3 loop spans 15 amino acids. The germline V and J ends were trimmed by 6 bases and 2 bases, with 16 bases remaining between them.

The chain links TRBV18 to TRBJ1-3; TRBD1 matches at 9 bases. V shed 8 bases and J 4 bases; nucleotides not matched to a gene: 12. The CDR3 runs to 16 residues. In germline, CDR1 is KGHSH, CDR2 LQKENI. DNA of the CDR3: TGTGCCAGCACCTCTTCAGGGACAGGGCGCGGAAACACCATATATTTT. Translation gives CASTSSGTGRGNTIYF.